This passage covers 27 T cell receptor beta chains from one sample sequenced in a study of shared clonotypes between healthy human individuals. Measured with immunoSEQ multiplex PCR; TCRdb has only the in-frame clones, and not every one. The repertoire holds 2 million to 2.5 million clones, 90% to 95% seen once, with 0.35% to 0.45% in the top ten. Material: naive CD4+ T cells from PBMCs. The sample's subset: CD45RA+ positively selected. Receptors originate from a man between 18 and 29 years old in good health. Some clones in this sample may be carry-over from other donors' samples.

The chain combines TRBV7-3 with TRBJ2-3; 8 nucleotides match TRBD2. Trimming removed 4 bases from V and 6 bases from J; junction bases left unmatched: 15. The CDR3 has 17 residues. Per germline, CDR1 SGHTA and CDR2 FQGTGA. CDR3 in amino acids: CASSSSSSGRAPDTQYF. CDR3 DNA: TGTGCCAGCAGCTCATCTTCGAGCGGGAGAGCACCCGATACGCAGTATTTT.

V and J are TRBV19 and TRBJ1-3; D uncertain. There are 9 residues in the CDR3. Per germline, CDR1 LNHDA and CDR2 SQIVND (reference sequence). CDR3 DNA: TGTGTGGGTGGAAACACCATATATTTT. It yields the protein CVGGNTIYF.

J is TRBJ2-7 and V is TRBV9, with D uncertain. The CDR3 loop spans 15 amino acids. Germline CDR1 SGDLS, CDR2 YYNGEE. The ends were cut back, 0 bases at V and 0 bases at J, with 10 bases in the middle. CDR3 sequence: CASSVAVSASYEQYF. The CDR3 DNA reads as TGTGCCAGCAGCGTAGCTGTAAGCGCCTCCTACGAGCAGTACTTC.

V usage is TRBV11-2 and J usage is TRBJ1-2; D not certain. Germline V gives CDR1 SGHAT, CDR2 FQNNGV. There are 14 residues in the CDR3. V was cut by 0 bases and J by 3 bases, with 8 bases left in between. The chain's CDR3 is CASSLDLTYYGYTF. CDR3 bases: TGTGCCAGCAGCTTAGATCTGACGTACTATGGCTACACCTTC. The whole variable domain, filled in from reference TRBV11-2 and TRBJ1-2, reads EAGVAQSPRYKIIEKRQSVAFWCNPISGHATLYWYQQILGQGPKLLIQFQNNGVVDDSQLPKDRFSAERLKGVDSTLKIQPAKLEDSAVYLCASSLDLTYYGYTFGSGTRLTVV.

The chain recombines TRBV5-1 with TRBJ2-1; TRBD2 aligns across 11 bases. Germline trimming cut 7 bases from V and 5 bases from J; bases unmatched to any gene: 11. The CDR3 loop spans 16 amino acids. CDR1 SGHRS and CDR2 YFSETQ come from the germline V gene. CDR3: CASFPQTSGTHNEQFF. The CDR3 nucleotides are TGCGCCAGCTTCCCCCAGACTAGCGGGACCCACAATGAGCAGTTCTTC. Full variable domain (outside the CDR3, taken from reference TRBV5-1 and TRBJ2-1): KAGVTQTPRYLIKTRGQQVTLSCSPISGHRSVSWYQQTPGQGLQFLFEYFSETQRNKGNFPGRFSGRQFSNSRSEMNVSTLELGDSALYLCASFPQTSGTHNEQFFGPGTRLTVL.

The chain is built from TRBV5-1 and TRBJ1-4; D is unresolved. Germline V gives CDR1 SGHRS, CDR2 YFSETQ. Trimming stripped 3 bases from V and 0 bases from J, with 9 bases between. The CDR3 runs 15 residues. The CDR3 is CASSYSVATNEKLFF. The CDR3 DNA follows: TGCGCCAGCAGCTATTCTGTTGCAACTAATGAAAAACTGTTTTTT.

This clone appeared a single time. CDR3 residues: CASSLDSGSRNEQFF. The DNA for the CDR3 is TGCGCCAGCAGCTTGGATAGCGGGAGTAGGAATGAGCAGTTCTTC. The chain carries TRBV5-1 and TRBJ2-1; TRBD2 matches 9 bases. This CDR3 is 15 amino acids long. Germline CDR1 SGHRS, CDR2 YFSETQ. The trim removed 0 bases at V and 7 bases at J, leaving 5 bases unmatched. Drawing the rest from reference TRBV5-1 and TRBJ2-1, the complete variable domain is KAGVTQTPRYLIKTRGQQVTLSCSPISGHRSVSWYQQTPGQGLQFLFEYFSETQRNKGNFPGRFSGRQFSNSRSEMNVSTLELGDSALYLCASSLDSGSRNEQFFGPGTRLTVL.

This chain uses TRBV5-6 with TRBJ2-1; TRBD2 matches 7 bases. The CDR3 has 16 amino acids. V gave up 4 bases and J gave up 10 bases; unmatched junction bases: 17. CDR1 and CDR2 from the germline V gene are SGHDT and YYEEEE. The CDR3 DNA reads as TGTGCCAGCAGCCGGGGTATAGTGACTAGCTATAGGGAGCAGTTCTTC. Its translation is CASSRGIVTSYREQFF.

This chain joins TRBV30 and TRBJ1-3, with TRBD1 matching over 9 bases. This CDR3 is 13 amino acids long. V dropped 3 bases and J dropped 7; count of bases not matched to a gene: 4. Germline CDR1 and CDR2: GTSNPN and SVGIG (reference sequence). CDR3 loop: CAWRLTGGNTIYF. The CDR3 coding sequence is TGTGCCTGGAGATTGACAGGGGGTAACACCATATATTTT.

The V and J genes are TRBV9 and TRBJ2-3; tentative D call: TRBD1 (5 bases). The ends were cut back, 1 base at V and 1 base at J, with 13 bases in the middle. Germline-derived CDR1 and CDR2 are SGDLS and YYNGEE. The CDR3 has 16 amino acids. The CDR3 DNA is TGTGCCAGCAGCGTAAGGGGTAGCCTCCGCACAGATACGCAGTATTTT. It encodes CASSVRGSLRTDTQYF.

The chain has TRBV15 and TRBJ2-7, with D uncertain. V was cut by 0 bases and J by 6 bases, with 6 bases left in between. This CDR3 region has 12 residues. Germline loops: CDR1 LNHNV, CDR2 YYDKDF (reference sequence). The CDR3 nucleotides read TGTGCCACCAGCAGAGAAAGCAGCGAGCAGTACTTC. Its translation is CATSRESSEQYF. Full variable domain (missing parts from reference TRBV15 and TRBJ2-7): DAMVIQNPRYQVTQFGKPVTLSCSQTLNHNVMYWYQQKSSQAPKLLFHYYDKDFNNEADTPDNFQSRRPNTSFCFLDIRSPGLGDTAMYLCATSRESSEQYFGPGTRLTVT.

The CDR3 DNA follows: TGTGCCTGGAGTGGACCTTCGGAGGGGCGTAGTTCAACTAATGAAAAACTGTTTTTT. Translating gives CAWSGPSEGRSSTNEKLFF. J is TRBJ1-4 and V is TRBV30; weak D call: TRBD1 (5 bases). CDR1 and CDR2 (germline): GTSNPN, SVGIG (reference sequence). Trimming pared 1 base from V and 0 bases from J, leaving 21 bases between. This CDR3 has 19 amino acids.

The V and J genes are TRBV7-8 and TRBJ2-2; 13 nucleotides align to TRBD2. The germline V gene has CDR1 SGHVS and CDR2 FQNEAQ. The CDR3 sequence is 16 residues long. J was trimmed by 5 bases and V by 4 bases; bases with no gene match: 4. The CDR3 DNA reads TGTGCCAGCAGCTCCCGACTAGCGGGAGGTACCGGGGAGCTGTTTTTT. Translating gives CASSSRLAGGTGELFF.

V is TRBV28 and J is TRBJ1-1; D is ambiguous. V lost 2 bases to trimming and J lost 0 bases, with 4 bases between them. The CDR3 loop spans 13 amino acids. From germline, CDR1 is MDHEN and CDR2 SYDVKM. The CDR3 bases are TGTGCCAGCAGTTTAACATTGAACACTGAAGCTTTCTTT. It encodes CASSLTLNTEAFF.

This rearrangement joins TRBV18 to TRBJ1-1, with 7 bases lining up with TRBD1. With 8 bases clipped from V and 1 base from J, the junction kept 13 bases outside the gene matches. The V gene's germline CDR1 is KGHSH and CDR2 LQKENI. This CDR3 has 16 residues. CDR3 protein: CASGPFRTGPNTEAFF. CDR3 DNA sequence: TGTGCCAGCGGACCGTTTCGGACAGGCCCGAACACTGAAGCTTTCTTT.

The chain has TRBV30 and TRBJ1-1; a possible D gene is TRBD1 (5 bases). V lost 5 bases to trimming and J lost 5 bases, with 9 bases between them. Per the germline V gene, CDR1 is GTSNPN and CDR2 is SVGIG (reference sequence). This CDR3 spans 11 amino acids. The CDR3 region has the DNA TGTGCCTGGGGGGGAGAGACTGAAGCTTTCTTT. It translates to CAWGGETEAFF.

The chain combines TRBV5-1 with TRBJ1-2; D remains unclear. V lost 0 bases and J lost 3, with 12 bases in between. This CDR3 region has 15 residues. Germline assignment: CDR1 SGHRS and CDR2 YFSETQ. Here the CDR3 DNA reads TGCGCCAGCAGCTTGGCCGTCGTGGCAGACTATGGCTACACCTTC. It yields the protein CASSLAVVADYGYTF.

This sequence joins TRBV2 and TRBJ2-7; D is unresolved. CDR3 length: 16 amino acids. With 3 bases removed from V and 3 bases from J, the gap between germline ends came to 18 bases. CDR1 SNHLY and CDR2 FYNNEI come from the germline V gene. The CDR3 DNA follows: TGTGCCAGCAGTGATATTTCGTTTTGGACGGACTACGAGCAGTACTTC. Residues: CASSDISFWTDYEQYF.

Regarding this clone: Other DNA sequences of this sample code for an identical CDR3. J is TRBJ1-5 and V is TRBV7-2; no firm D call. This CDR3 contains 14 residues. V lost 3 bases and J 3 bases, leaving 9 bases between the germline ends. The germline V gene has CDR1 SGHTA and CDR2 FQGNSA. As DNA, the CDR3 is TGTGCCAGCAGCTTGGGCCATATCAATCAGCCCCAGCATTTT. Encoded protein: CASSLGHINQPQHF. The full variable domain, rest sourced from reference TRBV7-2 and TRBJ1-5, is GAGVSQSPSNKVTEKGKDVELRCDPISGHTALYWYRQSLGQGLEFLIYFQGNSAPDKSGLPSDRFSAERTGGSVSTLTIQRTQQEDSAVYLCASSLGHINQPQHFGDGTRLSIL.

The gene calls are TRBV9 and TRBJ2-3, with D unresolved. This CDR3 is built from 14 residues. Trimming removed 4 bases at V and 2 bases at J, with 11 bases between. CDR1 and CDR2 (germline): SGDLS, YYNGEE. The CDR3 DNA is TGTGCCAGCAGCCCTATTGGGGTCACAGATACGCAGTATTTT. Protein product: CASSPIGVTDTQYF.

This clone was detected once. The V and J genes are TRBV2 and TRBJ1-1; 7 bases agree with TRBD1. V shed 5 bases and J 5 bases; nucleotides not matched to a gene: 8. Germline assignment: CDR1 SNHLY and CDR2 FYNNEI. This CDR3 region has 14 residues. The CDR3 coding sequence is TGTGCCAGCAGTCAGACACAGGGGAATACTGAAGCTTTCTTT. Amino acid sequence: CASSQTQGNTEAFF.

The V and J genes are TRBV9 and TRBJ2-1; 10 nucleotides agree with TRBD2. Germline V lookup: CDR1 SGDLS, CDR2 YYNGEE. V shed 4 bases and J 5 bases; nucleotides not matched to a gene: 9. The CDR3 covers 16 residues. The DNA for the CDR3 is TGTGCCAGCAGCTTTACTCCAGCGGGAGGGGACAATGAGCAGTTCTTC. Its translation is CASSFTPAGGDNEQFF.

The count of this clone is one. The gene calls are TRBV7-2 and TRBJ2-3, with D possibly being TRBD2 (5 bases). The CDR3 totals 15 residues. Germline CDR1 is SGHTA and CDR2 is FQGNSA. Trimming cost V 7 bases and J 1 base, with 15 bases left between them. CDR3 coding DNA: TGTGCCAGCACCCCGGACGGGATCGGCACAGATACGCAGTATTTT. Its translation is CASTPDGIGTDTQYF.

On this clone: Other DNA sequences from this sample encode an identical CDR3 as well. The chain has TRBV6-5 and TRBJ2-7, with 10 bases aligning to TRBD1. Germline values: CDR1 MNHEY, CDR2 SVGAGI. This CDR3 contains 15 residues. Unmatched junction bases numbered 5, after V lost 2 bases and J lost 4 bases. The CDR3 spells CASSYRDRGFYEQYF. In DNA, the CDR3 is TGTGCCAGCAGTTACAGGGACAGGGGTTTTTACGAGCAGTACTTC.

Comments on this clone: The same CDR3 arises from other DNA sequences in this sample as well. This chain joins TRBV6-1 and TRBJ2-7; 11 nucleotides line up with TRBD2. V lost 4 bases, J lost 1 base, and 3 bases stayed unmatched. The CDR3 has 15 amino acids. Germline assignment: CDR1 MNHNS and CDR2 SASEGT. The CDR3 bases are TGTGCCAGCAGTGGAGGGACTAGCGGATCCTACGAGCAGTACTTC. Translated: CASSGGTSGSYEQYF.

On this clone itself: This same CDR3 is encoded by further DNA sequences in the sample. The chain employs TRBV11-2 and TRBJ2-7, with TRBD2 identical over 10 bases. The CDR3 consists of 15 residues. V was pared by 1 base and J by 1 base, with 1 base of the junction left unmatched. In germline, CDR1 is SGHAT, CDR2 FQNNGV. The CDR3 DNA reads TGTGCCAGCAGCTTAGTAGCGGGAGGATCCTACGAGCAGTACTTC. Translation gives CASSLVAGGSYEQYF.

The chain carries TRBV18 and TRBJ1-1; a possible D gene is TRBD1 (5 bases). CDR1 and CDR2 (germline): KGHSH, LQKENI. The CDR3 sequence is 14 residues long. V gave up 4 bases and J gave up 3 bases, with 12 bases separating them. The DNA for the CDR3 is TGTGCCAGCTCACTGAAAGACAGTCACACTGAAGCTTTCTTT. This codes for CASSLKDSHTEAFF.